This T cell receptor (beta chain) emerged from a study of blood T cell repertoires in COVID-19. Study-wide background: T cells, B-cell-depleted T cells, or PBMCs provided the cDNA or gDNA that served as material.

Trimming took 7 bases from V and 3 from J, leaving 12 bases between them. The CDR3 extends over 13 amino acids. Germline CDR1 reads MNHEY; CDR2 reads SVGAGI. This table comes from immunoSEQ multiplex PCR, and its TCRdb copy is limited to in-frame clones, with some not included. The data show 250,000 to 400,000 clones, roughly nine tenths seen once. The genes are TRBV6-5 and TRBJ1-2; D gene unclear. The material sequenced was peripheral blood. The receptor was isolated from a woman aged 25-40 years with COVID-19, enrolled during active disease. CDR3 loop: CASKRTTHYGYTF. Here the CDR3 DNA reads TGTGCCAGCAAGCGGACGACCCACTATGGCTACACCTTC.